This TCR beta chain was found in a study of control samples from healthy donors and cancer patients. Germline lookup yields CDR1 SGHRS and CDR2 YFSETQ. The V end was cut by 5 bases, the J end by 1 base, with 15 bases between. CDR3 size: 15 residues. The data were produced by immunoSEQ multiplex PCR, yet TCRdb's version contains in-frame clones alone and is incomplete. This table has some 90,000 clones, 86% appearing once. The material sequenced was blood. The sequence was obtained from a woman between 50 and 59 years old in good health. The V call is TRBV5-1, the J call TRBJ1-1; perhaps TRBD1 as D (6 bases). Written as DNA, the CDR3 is TGCGCCAGCAGGGATCCGGGGGCGGCGAACACTGAAGCTTTCTTT. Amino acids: CASRDPGAANTEAFF.